Sequencing of this T cell receptor beta chain was carried out in a study of T-cell memory formation after mild COVID-19. TCRdb reanalysed the 5' RACE reads using MiXCR and keeps one entry per CDR3 protein. The table shows 250,000 to 300,000 distinct CDR3 sequences, with around 15% occurring only once. The germline V and J ends were trimmed by 5 bases and 8 bases, with 16 bases remaining between them. Germline V CDR1 and CDR2: SGHTA, FQGTGA. This CDR3 spans 14 amino acids. The study's findings and limits: Some clones that responded were present in memory (sampled pre-infection), which suggests cross-reactive memory joined.

To note about this clonotype: Its antigen is unidentified.

Sequencing was done on a sample of PBMCs or a T cell subset sorted from them (not recorded which). The chain carries TRBV7-3 and TRBJ2-1, with D perhaps being TRBD1 or TRBD2 (5 bases each). The clonotype comes from a man in his late teens or twenties who had mild COVID-19 (a few samples of this study predate the infection). Cell type and time point are not known. The CDR3 nucleotides are TGTGCCAGCAGCGAGTCGGGGCTCACCGATGAGCAGTTCTTC. The encoded protein is CASSESGLTDEQFF.